The clone carrying this TCR beta chain was counted ten times or more. One entry per CDR3 protein results from TCRdb running MiXCR on the RT-PCR reads. The sample holds about 680,000 distinct CDR3 sequences, 12% to 15% seen once. Germline-derived CDR1 and CDR2 are GTSNPN and SVGIG (reference sequence). This CDR3 is built from 11 residues. V shed 4 bases and J shed 4 bases, with 5 bases lying between them. The sequence came from a female donor in good health, serving as a healthy control. This sequence joins TRBV30 and TRBJ1-3; D gene uncertain. What was sequenced was memory CD4+ T cells from blood. The CDR3: CAWISGNTIYF. The DNA of the CDR3 is TGTGCCTGGATCTCGGGAAACACCATATATTTT. The variable domain in full, completed from reference TRBV30 and TRBJ1-3, reads SQTIHQWPATLVQPVGSPLSLECTVEGTSNPNLYWYRQAAGRGLQLLFYSVGIGQISSEVPQNLSASRPQDRQFILSSKKLLLSDSGFYLCAWISGNTIYFGEGSWLTVV.